Reported below is one TCR beta chain. The sample belongs to a study of cytomegalovirus exposure and HLA in healthy donors. Germline CDR1 MDHEN, CDR2 SYDVKM. The CDR3 length is 15 residues. V was shortened by 6 bases and J by 7 bases, with 21 bases between the two germline ends. Both 60 Vbeta primers and 13 Jbeta primers went into the PCR. Sequenced by immunoSEQ multiplex PCR; TCRdb stores in-frame clones only, minus some. The sample lists approximately 130,000 clones; approximately 90% were seen once. Material for sequencing was PBMCs. This TCR derives from a woman under 40 in good health and CMV-seronegative. The gene calls are TRBV28 and TRBJ1-2; D ambiguous. The CDR3 nucleotides are TGTGCCAGCAGGCGGGCCCCGTTCCTATATCGTGGCTACACCTTC. This codes for CASRRAPFLYRGYTF.